Each of the 13 T cell receptor beta chains below was sequenced from the same sample in a study of T cell repertoires in cytomegalovirus infection (dated 2019 in TCRdb). Sequencing used an Illumina HiSeq 1500. Clones were called with MiXCR by TCRdb after fastp trimmed the public reads at Q25, and only in-frame beta chains were retained. Identical CDR3 protein sequences are pooled into one entry, listed with their most common genes and DNA. In all, the sample holds more than 400,000 distinct CDR3 sequences, and approximately 25% of those were seen once. The ten biggest clones cover over 10% of the sample. Sequencing was performed on PBMCs. The receptors derive from a human donor in good health (CMV status not recorded). Some clones in this sample may be carry-over from other donors' samples.

This clonotype appeared a few times. The CDR3 loop reads CASNGPFFRKSSTDTQYF. CDR3 nucleotides: TGTGCCAGCAACGGACCGTTTTTCAGGAAAAGTAGCACAGATACGCAGTATTTT. The V call is TRBV5-6, the J call TRBJ2-3; D not resolved. Germline V lookup: CDR1 SGHDT, CDR2 YYEEEE. The V end lost 6 bases, the J end lost 0 bases, and 23 bases lay between the germline ends. CDR3 size: 18 residues.

This clonotype came up many times. The CDR3 loop is CASSLAGGTQYF. The CDR3 DNA follows: TGTGCCAGCAGCTTAGCGGGGGGGACCCAGTACTTC. The V gene is TRBV7-2, the J gene TRBJ2-5, with a weak D call TRBD2 (6 bases). Trimming shortened V by 0 bases and J by 7 bases, and 6 bases separated the two germline ends. The CDR3 is made up of 12 amino acids. CDR1 is SGHTA, CDR2 FQGNSA, per germline.

This clonotype has just a few counts. The J gene is TRBJ1-1, the V gene TRBV24-1; TRBD1 matches 8 bases. Trimming cost V 5 bases and J 4 bases; bases outside gene matches: 8. CDR3 length: 15 amino acids. CDR1 and CDR2 (germline): KGHDR, SFDVKD. The DNA for the CDR3 is TGTGCCACCAGTGGCCAGACAGGGGAGAGCACTGAAGCTTTCTTT. Amino acid sequence: CATSGQTGESTEAFF.

The chain couples TRBV15 to TRBJ1-1, with D possibly matching TRBD1 (5 bases). V lost 0 bases, J lost 4 bases, and 9 bases lay in between. Germline loops: CDR1 LNHNV, CDR2 YYDKDF (reference sequence). The CDR3 totals 14 residues. CDR3 sequence (DNA): TGTGCCACCAGCAGAGAGAGGGGTGGCACTGAAGCTTTCTTT. It is translated as CATSRERGGTEAFF. Combining the CDR3 with reference TRBV15 and TRBJ1-1 gives the whole variable domain DAMVIQNPRYQVTQFGKPVTLSCSQTLNHNVMYWYQQKSSQAPKLLFHYYDKDFNNEADTPDNFQSRRPNTSFCFLDIRSPGLGDTAMYLCATSRERGGTEAFFGQGTRLTVV.

This clonotype occurred many times. This rearrangement joins TRBV12-3 or TRBV12-4 to TRBJ1-5; D gene ambiguous. V was cut by 3 bases and J by 6 bases, with 15 bases left in between. This CDR3 region has 15 residues. CDR3 sequence reads: CASSLAGSKAQPQHF. CDR3 sequence (DNA): TGTGCCAGCAGTTTGGCGGGTAGTAAAGCTCAGCCCCAGCATTTT.

This clonotype was seen a few times. The chain links TRBV7-2 to TRBJ2-1, with 12 positions matching TRBD2. Germline V gene sequence: CDR1 SGHTA, CDR2 FQGNSA. The CDR3 runs 15 residues. Losses at the gene ends were 7 bases for V and 8 bases for J; bases not matched to a gene: 9. The chain's CDR3 is CASTPTSGRGDEQFF. The CDR3 DNA reads TGTGCCAGCACCCCGACTAGCGGGAGAGGCGATGAGCAGTTCTTC.

This rearrangement joins TRBV19 to TRBJ1-2; the D is unclear. The CDR3 sequence is 10 residues long. Trimming removed 9 bases from V and 1 base from J, with 3 bases in between. Germline assignment: CDR1 LNHDA and CDR2 SQIVND (reference sequence). CDR3 region: CASYNYGYTF. As DNA, the CDR3 is TGTGCCAGCTATAACTATGGCTACACCTTC.

This clonotype has a handful of counts. The rearrangement links TRBV20-1 to TRBJ1-5; TRBD1 might be the D (5 bases). V was clipped by 4 bases and J by 4 bases, with 14 bases between them. The germline V gene encodes CDR1 DFQATT and CDR2 SNEGSKA (reference sequence). This CDR3 contains 14 residues. Here the CDR3 reads CSATRDSTNQPQHF. The CDR3 DNA is TGCAGTGCTACCCGGGACTCTACGAATCAGCCCCAGCATTTT.

This clonotype was detected many times. The chain has TRBV7-6 and TRBJ2-1; D could derive from TRBD1 or TRBD2 (6 bases each). Trimming left V 5 bases short and J 8 bases short, with 16 bases between. Germline CDR1 is SGHVS and CDR2 is FNYEAQ. The CDR3 covers 14 residues. CDR3 DNA: TGTGCCAGCAGCCCCCTGGGGGGCAGCGATGAGCAGTTCTTC. This encodes CASSPLGGSDEQFF. Variable domain in full (rest from reference TRBV7-6 and TRBJ2-1): GAGVSQSPRYKVTKRGQDVALRCDPISGHVSLYWYRQALGQGPEFLTYFNYEAQQDKSGLPNDRFSAERPEGSISTLTIQRTEQRDSAMYRCASSPLGGSDEQFFGPGTRLTVL.

This clonotype was recorded a few times. V usage is TRBV10-3 and J usage is TRBJ2-3, with D unclear. Trimming stripped 2 bases from V and 3 bases from J, with 12 bases between. The germline gives CDR1 ENHRY, CDR2 SYGVKD. This CDR3 comprises 15 residues. The CDR3 region is CAISETDFVTDTQYF. The CDR3 region has the DNA TGTGCCATCAGTGAGACCGACTTTGTAACAGATACGCAGTATTTT.

This clonotype was picked up many times. The V call is TRBV7-2, the J call TRBJ2-5; no clear D. Trimming took off 4 bases at V and 1 base at J, with 10 bases between the two ends. Germline-derived CDR1 and CDR2 are SGHTA and FQGNSA. The length of the CDR3 is 14 residues. The DNA of the CDR3 is TGTGCCAGCAGCTCGACTGGCCTCCAAGAGACCCAGTACTTC. Protein: CASSSTGLQETQYF.

This chain joins TRBV11-2 and TRBJ2-1; a possible D gene is TRBD2 (5 bases). Trimming shortened V by 1 base and J by 4 bases, and 11 bases separated the two germline ends. Germline CDR1 is SGHAT and CDR2 is FQNNGV. The CDR3 extends over 15 amino acids. CDR3 DNA: TGTGCCAGCAGCTTAGGCCCAGCGGAATACAATGAGCAGTTCTTC. This codes for CASSLGPAEYNEQFF.

There are a few counts of this clonotype. The CDR3 reads CASSQGVSSHNEQFF. The DNA for the CDR3 is TGCGCCAGCAGCCAAGGGGTTTCCAGCCACAATGAGCAGTTCTTC. The rearrangement uses TRBV4-3 and TRBJ2-1; D gene uncertain. The V and J ends lost 1 base and 5 bases respectively, with 12 bases between them. There are 15 residues in the CDR3. CDR1 LGHNA and CDR2 YSLEER come from the germline V gene.